One T cell receptor (beta chain) is described in this entry. V trimming: 0 bases; J trimming: 0 bases; junction bases outside the gene matches: 10. Germline assignment: CDR1 LGHNA and CDR2 YSLEER. The CDR3 has 19 amino acids. One entry per CDR3 protein results from TCRdb running MiXCR on the 5' RACE reads. The table lists under 300,000 distinct CDR3 sequences, approximately 11% of them singletons. This record comes from a study of identical twins. The sample also formed part of further work on yellow fever vaccine responses in identical twins.

The chain couples TRBV4-3 to TRBJ2-1; 8 positions agree with TRBD2. The TCR was taken from a woman between 18 and 30 years old in good health. Input material: memory (CD45RO+) T cells sorted from blood. CDR3 protein: CASSQDPPSGHSSYNEQFF. As DNA, the CDR3 is TGCGCCAGCAGCCAAGATCCCCCTAGCGGGCACAGCTCCTACAATGAGCAGTTCTTC.